The rows below give T cell receptor beta chains drawn from one sample of a study of identical twins. TCRdb fed the 5' RACE reads into MiXCR, producing one record per CDR3 protein. The table shows around 470,000 distinct CDR3 sequences, with 14% occurring only once. This sample was also put to use in a study of yellow fever vaccine responses in identical twins.

The sequenced sample was CD4+ T cells sorted from blood. The receptor set was obtained from a young woman in good health. Both conserved end residues are part of each CDR3. D genes are given only for firm matches. Clone size is given for some rows only: seen once, a few or many times, or a class if the clone is expanded.

DNA	CDR3	D	V	J	size
TGTGCCAGCTCACGGGACAACTACAATGAGCAGTTCTTC	CASSRDNYNEQFF	.	TRBV18	TRBJ2-1	few
TGTGCCATCAGTGCGGACACCACGAGGAAGGGGGAGCTGTTTTTT	CAISADTTRKGELFF	.	TRBV10-3	TRBJ2-2	.
TGTGCCAGCAGTGCAGGAGGGGGTACGGTCACCGGGGAGCTGTTTTTT	CASSAGGGTVTGELFF	.	TRBV2	TRBJ2-2	few
TGTGCCAGTAGGACTAGCGGGAGGTCCAATGAGCAGTTCTTC	CASRTSGRSNEQFF	TRBD2	TRBV6-2/TRBV6-3	TRBJ2-1	.
TGTGCCAGCAGCTCTAGCGGGAGCCGCACAGATACGCAGTATTTT	CASSSSGSRTDTQYF	TRBD2	TRBV7-3	TRBJ2-3	.
TGTGCCAGCAGCTACGGACAGGGATTTACTGAAGCTTTCTTT	CASSYGQGFTEAFF	TRBD1	TRBV11-1	TRBJ1-1	.
TGTGCCAGCAGCTTAGGGACTAGCGGAGACGATGAGCAGTTCTTC	CASSLGTSGDDEQFF	TRBD2	TRBV7-6	TRBJ2-1	.
TGTGCCAGCAGTTTAGTCGGCACCTACGAGCAGTACTTC	CASSLVGTYEQYF	.	TRBV7-2	TRBJ2-7	many
TGCAGTGGAAGGGCCTTGAGGGGAGATCAGCCCCAGCATTTT	CSGRALRGDQPQHF	.	TRBV20-1	TRBJ1-5	few
TGTGCCAGCAGTACCATCATCTACGAGCAGTACTTC	CASSTIIYEQYF	.	TRBV2	TRBJ2-7	.
TGTGCCAGCAGTTTTGGGGACAGGGTCACCGGGGAGCTGTTTTTT	CASSFGDRVTGELFF	TRBD1	TRBV12-3/TRBV12-4	TRBJ2-2	.
TGTGCCAGCAGCGCGATGCGATGGTTATCCTACAATGAGCAGTTCTTC	CASSAMRWLSYNEQFF	.	TRBV7-6	TRBJ2-1	.
TGTGCCAGCAGCGGAGGTACTAGGTCGGTGGGCGAGACCCAGTACTTC	CASSGGTRSVGETQYF	.	TRBV5-4	TRBJ2-5	.
TGCAGCGTTAGGCTAGCGGGGTACAATGAGCAGTTCTTC	CSVRLAGYNEQFF	TRBD2	TRBV29-1	TRBJ2-1	.
TGTGCCAGCAGCTTAGCGCCATCCACTAGCGCTTTCTTT	CASSLAPSTSAFF	.	TRBV7-3	TRBJ1-1	.
TGTGCCAGCAGTGGGACAGGACGATACAATCAGCCCCAGCATTTT	CASSGTGRYNQPQHF	TRBD1	TRBV2	TRBJ1-5	.
TGTGCCAGCATCGGGACAGGGGGGTACGAGCAGTACTTC	CASIGTGGYEQYF	TRBD1	TRBV12-3/TRBV12-4	TRBJ2-7	.
TGTGCCAGCAGCCCCCAGGGCATAGATGGCTACACCTTC	CASSPQGIDGYTF	.	TRBV7-9	TRBJ1-2	.
TGCGCCAGCAGCCCTTCCCAGACATCTGTGGCCGCTTTCTTT	CASSPSQTSVAAFF	.	TRBV5-1	TRBJ1-1	.
TGTGCTAGCAGCTCGGACAGGGGAGCATACAATGAGCAGTTCTTC	CASSSDRGAYNEQFF	TRBD1	TRBV7-7	TRBJ2-1	.
TGCAGTGCCCCGGGACAGCGAATACCAGAGACCCAGTACTTC	CSAPGQRIPETQYF	TRBD1	TRBV20-1	TRBJ2-5	.
TGTGCCAGCAGCAAACTGGGTGGCGGCACAGATACGCAGTATTTT	CASSKLGGGTDTQYF	.	TRBV7-2	TRBJ2-3	few
TGTGCCACCAGCAGAGGATCCTTCCTAGGAGGATACGAGCAGTACTTC	CATSRGSFLGGYEQYF	.	TRBV15	TRBJ2-7	once
TGCGCCAGCAGCCAAGGTAGCGGCCCCTACAATGAGCAGTTCTTC	CASSQGSGPYNEQFF	.	TRBV4-3	TRBJ2-1	.
TGTGCCAGCAGCGCTAGCGGGGGGGCCCCAGAGACCCAGTACTTC	CASSASGGAPETQYF	TRBD2	TRBV6-1	TRBJ2-5	.
TGCGCCAGCAGCCAGGACAGGGGGGTCAACATTCAGTACTTC	CASSQDRGVNIQYF	TRBD1	TRBV4-3	TRBJ2-4	.
TGTGCCAGCAGCCGAGACCCGGACAGGGGGCAAGACACTGAAGCTTTCTTT	CASSRDPDRGQDTEAFF	TRBD1	TRBV5-5	TRBJ1-1	.
TGTGCCAGCAGTGAGGACAGGGTCGAGCAGTACTTC	CASSEDRVEQYF	TRBD1	TRBV2	TRBJ2-7	.
TGCGCCAGCAGCTTGGGGGGGGGGCTCGCGGTCTACAATGAGCAGTTCTTC	CASSLGGGLAVYNEQFF	.	TRBV5-1	TRBJ2-1	few
TGCGCCAGCAGCTTGTACCCAGGCTACGAGCAGTACTTC	CASSLYPGYEQYF	.	TRBV5-1	TRBJ2-7	.
TGTGCCAGCAGTTTATATCGTAGGGGGCGCCCTAGGAGCGACATTCAGTACTTC	CASSLYRRGRPRSDIQYF	TRBD1	TRBV28	TRBJ2-4	.
TGTGCCAGCAGTCCGGGGAGGACTAGAAGAGATCCGTTCTTC	CASSPGRTRRDPFF	TRBD2	TRBV6-2/TRBV6-3	TRBJ2-1	few
TGTGCCACCAGTGAGGAGATGGCGGGAGGGCCCGGAACAGATACGCAGTATTTT	CATSEEMAGGPGTDTQYF	TRBD2	TRBV24-1	TRBJ2-3	few
TGTGCCAGCTCACTACAGGGACAGCCCACAGATACGCAGTATTTT	CASSLQGQPTDTQYF	TRBD1	TRBV18	TRBJ2-3	few
TGTGCCAGCAGCCAAGGTTTACCCCATCGCAACGTCCTGACTTTC	CASSQGLPHRNVLTF	.	TRBV3-1	TRBJ2-6	.
TGTGCCAGCAGAACGGGAGGGGACACCGGGGAGCTGTTTTTT	CASRTGGDTGELFF	TRBD2	TRBV4-2	TRBJ2-2	many
TGTGCCAGCAGTTACTCGAGGGGGGGAAGAACTGAAGCTTTCTTT	CASSYSRGGRTEAFF	.	TRBV6-5	TRBJ1-1	.
TGTGCCAGCAGGACAGGGGCCGGGTTCTCCTACAATGAGCAGTTCTTC	CASRTGAGFSYNEQFF	TRBD1	TRBV7-6	TRBJ2-1	.
TGTGCCAGCAGTGTCGGACTAGCGGGGGGCCACGAGCAGTACTTC	CASSVGLAGGHEQYF	TRBD2	TRBV9	TRBJ2-7	.
TGTGCCAGCAGCTCCACAGGGGGGGCGAACACCGGGGAGCCGTTTTTT	CASSSTGGANTGEPFF	.	TRBV7-3	TRBJ2-2	.
TGTGCCAGCAGCTCACCGGGACAGGGTCAAATTCAGTACTTC	CASSSPGQGQIQYF	TRBD1	TRBV28	TRBJ2-4	.
TGCGCCAGCAGCTTGGGTCAGAGGATTTACAATGAGCAGTTCTTC	CASSLGQRIYNEQFF	.	TRBV5-1	TRBJ2-1	few
TGCGCCAGCAGCTTCACCGGACTAGCGGGAGCCGGAGATACGCAGTATTTT	CASSFTGLAGAGDTQYF	TRBD2	TRBV5-1	TRBJ2-3	many
TGTGCCAGCACCGTGGACAGAAGGTACCAAGAGACCCAGTACTTC	CASTVDRRYQETQYF	.	TRBV6-9	TRBJ2-5	.
TGTGCCAGCAGTTACCCCCCGCGAGGGGATGAGCAGTTCTTC	CASSYPPRGDEQFF	.	TRBV6-5	TRBJ2-1	.
TGTGCCATCACCATGGACGGGGCAGGCTACACCTTC	CAITMDGAGYTF	.	TRBV10-3	TRBJ1-2	many
TGCGCCAGCAGCGCCGGGACAGGGGGCATCAACGAGCAGTACTTC	CASSAGTGGINEQYF	TRBD1	TRBV10-2	TRBJ2-7	.
TGCGCCAGCAGCACGTGGGACAGCGCGAACACCGGGGAGCTGTTTTTT	CASSTWDSANTGELFF	TRBD1	TRBV4-1	TRBJ2-2	.
TGTGCCAGCAGCCAAATCAATGAGCAGTTCTTC	CASSQINEQFF	.	TRBV3-1	TRBJ2-1	few
TGTGCCAGCAGCCAAGCCAGGGGGCGAAGTACCGGGGAGCTGTTTTTT	CASSQARGRSTGELFF	TRBD1	TRBV3-1	TRBJ2-2	few
TGCGCCAGCAGCCTAACAGGCCTTACTCAAGAGACCCAGTACTTC	CASSLTGLTQETQYF	.	TRBV5-1	TRBJ2-5	few
TGTGCCAGCATCGAACAGGGGATGAACCAAGAGACCCAGTACTTC	CASIEQGMNQETQYF	TRBD1	TRBV3-1	TRBJ2-5	.
TGTGCCAGCAGTTCCCCGGACAGGGGGAGTGAGCAGTTCTTC	CASSSPDRGSEQFF	TRBD1	TRBV12-3/TRBV12-4	TRBJ2-1	.
TGCAGTGCTAGAGATGGGAACGGGAACACAGATACGCAGTATTTT	CSARDGNGNTDTQYF	.	TRBV20-1	TRBJ2-3	.
TGTGCCAGCAGCTTACAGCTGGCGGGGGAGACCCAGTACTTC	CASSLQLAGETQYF	.	TRBV11-2	TRBJ2-5	few
TGTGCCAGCCTTGATGGGCCTGGGGCCAACGTCCTGACTTTC	CASLDGPGANVLTF	.	TRBV5-6	TRBJ2-6	.
TGTGCTAGTGGGGGTGAAACAGATACGCAGTATTTT	CASGGETDTQYF	.	TRBV12-5	TRBJ2-3	.
TGTGCCAGCAGTAGTACTAGCGGGAGGGAGACCCAGTACTTC	CASSSTSGRETQYF	TRBD2	TRBV12-3/TRBV12-4	TRBJ2-5	many
TGTGCCAGCAGACCGGGACAGTCGGGAAACACCATATATTTT	CASRPGQSGNTIYF	TRBD1	TRBV6-1	TRBJ1-3	.